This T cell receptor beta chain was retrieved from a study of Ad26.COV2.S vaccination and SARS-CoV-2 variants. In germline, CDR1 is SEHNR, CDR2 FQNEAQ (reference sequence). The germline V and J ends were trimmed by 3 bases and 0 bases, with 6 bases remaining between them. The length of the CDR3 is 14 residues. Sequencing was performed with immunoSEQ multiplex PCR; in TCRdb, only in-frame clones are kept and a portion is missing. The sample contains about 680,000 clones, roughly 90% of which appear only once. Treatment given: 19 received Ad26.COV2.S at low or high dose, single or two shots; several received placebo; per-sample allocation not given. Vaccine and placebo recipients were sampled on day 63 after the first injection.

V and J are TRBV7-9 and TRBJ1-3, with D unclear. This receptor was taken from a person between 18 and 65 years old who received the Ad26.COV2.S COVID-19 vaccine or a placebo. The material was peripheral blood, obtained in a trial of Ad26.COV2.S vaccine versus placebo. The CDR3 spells CASSFSVSGNTIYF. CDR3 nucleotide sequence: TGTGCCAGCAGCTTTAGTGTCTCTGGAAACACCATATATTTT.